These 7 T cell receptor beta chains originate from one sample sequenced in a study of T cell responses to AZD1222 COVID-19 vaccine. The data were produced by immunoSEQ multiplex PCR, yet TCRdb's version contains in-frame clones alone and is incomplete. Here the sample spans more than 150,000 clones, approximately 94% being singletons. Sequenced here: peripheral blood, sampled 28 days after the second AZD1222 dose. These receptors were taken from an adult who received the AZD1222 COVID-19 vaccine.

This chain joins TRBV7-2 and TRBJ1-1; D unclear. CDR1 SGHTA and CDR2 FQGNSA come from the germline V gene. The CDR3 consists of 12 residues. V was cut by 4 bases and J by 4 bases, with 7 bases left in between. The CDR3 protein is CASSSDFTEAFF. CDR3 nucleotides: TGTGCCAGCAGCTCGGACTTCACTGAAGCTTTCTTT.

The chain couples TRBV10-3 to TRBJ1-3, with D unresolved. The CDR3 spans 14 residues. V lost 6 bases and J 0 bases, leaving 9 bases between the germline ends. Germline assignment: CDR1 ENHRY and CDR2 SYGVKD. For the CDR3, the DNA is TGTGCCATCAGCGCAGGCCTCTCTGGAAACACCATATATTTT. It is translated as CAISAGLSGNTIYF.

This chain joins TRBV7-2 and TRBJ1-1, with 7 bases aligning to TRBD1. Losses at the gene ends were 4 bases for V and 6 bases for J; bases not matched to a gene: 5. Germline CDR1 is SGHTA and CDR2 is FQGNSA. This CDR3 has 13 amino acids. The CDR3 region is CASSSNRGSEAFF. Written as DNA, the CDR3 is TGTGCCAGCAGCTCAAACAGGGGATCTGAAGCTTTCTTT.

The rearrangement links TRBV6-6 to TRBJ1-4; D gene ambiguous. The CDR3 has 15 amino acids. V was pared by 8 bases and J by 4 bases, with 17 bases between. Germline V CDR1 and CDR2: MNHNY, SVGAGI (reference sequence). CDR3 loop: CASARRVSGNEKLFF. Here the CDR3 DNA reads TGTGCCAGCGCCCGCCGGGTCTCGGGTAATGAAAAACTGTTTTTT.

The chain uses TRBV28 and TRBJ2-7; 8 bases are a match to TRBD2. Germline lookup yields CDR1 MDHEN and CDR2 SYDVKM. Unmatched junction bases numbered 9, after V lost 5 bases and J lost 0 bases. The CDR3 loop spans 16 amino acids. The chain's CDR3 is CASSALLAGISYEQYF. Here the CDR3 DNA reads TGTGCCAGCAGTGCTCTGTTAGCGGGGATCTCCTACGAGCAGTACTTC.

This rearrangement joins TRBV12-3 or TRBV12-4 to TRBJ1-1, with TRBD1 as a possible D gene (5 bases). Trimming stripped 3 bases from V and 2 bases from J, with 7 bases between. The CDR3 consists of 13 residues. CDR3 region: CASSFDSNTEAFF. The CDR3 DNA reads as TGTGCCAGCAGTTTCGACAGCAACACTGAAGCTTTCTTT.

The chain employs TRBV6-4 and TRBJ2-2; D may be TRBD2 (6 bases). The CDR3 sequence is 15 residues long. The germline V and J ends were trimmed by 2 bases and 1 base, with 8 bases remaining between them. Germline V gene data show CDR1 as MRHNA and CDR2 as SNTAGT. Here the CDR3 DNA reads TGTGCCAGCAGTGACGGCGGGATGAACACCGGGGAGCTGTTTTTT. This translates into CASSDGGMNTGELFF.